This is a list of T cell receptor beta chains from one sample in a study of T cells in Graves' hyperthyroidism and ophthalmopathy. TCRdb redid the calling of the multiplex PCR reads with MiXCR, one entry per CDR3 protein. The table has roughly 720,000 distinct CDR3 sequences, around a sixth seen once. Sequencing was carried out using blood. The source of these receptors is a man over 45 with Graves' hyperthyroidism. Both conserved end residues are part of each CDR3. Fields, in order: D gene, V gene, clone size, J gene, CDR3 DNA, CDR3 protein. The D gene is left open where the match is weak. Clone size is shown for a subset of rows, as once, few, many or a class of expanded clone.

TRBD1	TRBV27	many	TRBJ1-6	TGTGCCAGCAGTTCGACGGGACAGGGGGCCAATTCACCCCTCCACTTT	CASSSTGQGANSPLHF
NA	TRBV28	once	TRBJ2-4	TGTGCCAGCAGTTTAGGGGGGTGGAACATTCAGTACTTC	CASSLGGWNIQYF
TRBD2	TRBV27	few	TRBJ2-2	TGTGCCAGCTGTATAGCGGGAGGGCCTTCCGGGGAGCTGTTTTTT	CASCIAGGPSGELFF
TRBD2	TRBV2	many	TRBJ2-7	TGTGCCAGCAGGTGGACTAGCGGAACCTACGAGCAGTACTTC	CASRWTSGTYEQYF
TRBD1	TRBV30	many	TRBJ1-6	TGTGCCTGGAGTGCCCGACAGGGTAATTCACCCCTCCACTTT	CAWSARQGNSPLHF
TRBD1	TRBV12-3/TRBV12-4	many	TRBJ1-4	TGTGCCAGCAGCGGGACAGTAAATGAAAAACTGTTTTTT	CASSGTVNEKLFF
TRBD2	TRBV20-1	few	TRBJ2-1	TGCAGTGCCGGACTAGCGGGAGCTCAAGCTGGGTACAATGAGCAGTTCTTC	CSAGLAGAQAGYNEQFF
TRBD2	TRBV28	NA	TRBJ2-7	TGTGCCAGCAGTTCCCCCGGGACTAGCGGGAGGATGGACGAGCAGTACTTC	CASSSPGTSGRMDEQYF
NA	TRBV18	many	TRBJ2-7	TGTGCCAGCTCACCGATCGGGGCCTACGAGCAGTACTTC	CASSPIGAYEQYF
TRBD1	TRBV24-1	many	TRBJ2-1	TGTGCCACACAGGGGGCGCGCAATGAGCAGTTCTTC	CATQGARNEQFF
TRBD2	TRBV30	few	TRBJ2-7	TGTGCCTGGAGTACTAGCGGGAGTCTCCACGAGCAGTACTTC	CAWSTSGSLHEQYF
TRBD1	TRBV14	NA	TRBJ2-5	TGTGCCAGCAGCCAAGGGACAGGGGAGAAGACCCAGTACTTC	CASSQGTGEKTQYF
NA	TRBV20-1	many	TRBJ1-1	TGCAGTGTCCTCCAGGGGACGGGGAACACTGAAGCTTTCTTT	CSVLQGTGNTEAFF
NA	TRBV9	few	TRBJ2-2	TGTGCCAGCAGCGTGTCCGGGGGCACCGGGGAGCTGTTTTTT	CASSVSGGTGELFF
NA	TRBV9	many	TRBJ1-2	TGTGCCAGCAGCCCCTCGGGAGGGACCTATGGCTACACCTTC	CASSPSGGTYGYTF
NA	TRBV5-6	few	TRBJ2-3	TGTGCCAGCAGCTTGGGGGTACTGTACACAGATACGCAGTATTTT	CASSLGVLYTDTQYF
NA	TRBV3-1	many	TRBJ2-3	TGTGCCAGCAGCCAACAGGGGGGGGTCACAGATACGCAGTATTTT	CASSQQGGVTDTQYF
TRBD2	TRBV11-2	few	TRBJ2-7	TGTGCCAGCAGCCCCAAGCGGGAGACCCCCTACGAGCAGTACTTC	CASSPKRETPYEQYF
TRBD2	TRBV2	many	TRBJ2-3	TGTGCCAGCACCGGATGGACTAGCGGGAGGTTTACAGATACGCAGTATTTT	CASTGWTSGRFTDTQYF
NA	TRBV20-1	many	TRBJ1-1	TGCAGTGCTAGAGATCTCCCTGAAGCTTTCTTT	CSARDLPEAFF
NA	TRBV6-2/TRBV6-3	few	TRBJ2-7	TGTGCCAGCAGTGGCGACAGTCCCTACGAGCAGTACTTC	CASSGDSPYEQYF
NA	TRBV4-3	NA	TRBJ2-1	TGCGCCAGCAGCCAAGATATGGGGGGGCAGAGCTCCTACAATGAGCAGTTCTTC	CASSQDMGGQSSYNEQFF
NA	TRBV27	many	TRBJ2-2	TGTGCCAGCAGTAACCGGGACCCGACCGGGGAGCTGTTTTTT	CASSNRDPTGELFF
TRBD1	TRBV6-2/TRBV6-3	NA	TRBJ1-5	TGTGCCAGCAAAGAGACAGGGCCTCAAGATTATAGCAATCAGCCCCATCATTTT	CASKETGPQDYSNQPHHF
NA	TRBV2	many	TRBJ2-1	TGTGCCAGCAGTGAAACTGCCAACAATGAGCAGTTCTTC	CASSETANNEQFF
TRBD1	TRBV10-3	many	TRBJ1-5	TGTGCCATCAGTGACCGGGACAGGGGAAACCAGCCCCAGCATTTT	CAISDRDRGNQPQHF
NA	TRBV19	many	TRBJ1-1	TGTGCCAGCCGATTCGGGGCAGGGGTAAACACTGAAGCTTTCTTT	CASRFGAGVNTEAFF
NA	TRBV28	many	TRBJ2-1	TGTGCCAGCAGAAGGCTAGGGGTGGGTGAGCAGTTCTTC	CASRRLGVGEQFF
NA	TRBV14	many	TRBJ2-7	TGTGCCAGCAGCCAAGGGACTGCCTCCTACGAGCAGTACTTC	CASSQGTASYEQYF
TRBD2	TRBV5-4	few	TRBJ2-1	TGTGCCAGCAGGCCAGCGGGAGGGTCCTACAATGAGCAGTTCTTC	CASRPAGGSYNEQFF
TRBD2	TRBV5-6	few	TRBJ2-1	TGTGCCAGCAGCTACAGGGTTAGCGGGAGCTACAATGAGCAGTTCTTC	CASSYRVSGSYNEQFF
NA	TRBV6-2/TRBV6-3	NA	TRBJ2-1	TGTGCCAGCAGTTACTCTCTCGGGGCCTCCTACAATGAGCAGTTCTTC	CASSYSLGASYNEQFF
TRBD2	TRBV7-2	many	TRBJ2-7	TGTGCCAGCAGCATCATAGCGGGCCAATCCTACGAGCAGTACTTC	CASSIIAGQSYEQYF
NA	TRBV7-8	many	TRBJ2-2	TGTGCCAGCAGCCCTATGGGGGGGCACACCGGGGAGCTGTTTTTT	CASSPMGGHTGELFF
NA	TRBV7-2	NA	TRBJ2-1	TGTGCCAGCAGGTTAGGGCTCATCAATGAGCAGTTCTTC	CASRLGLINEQFF
NA	TRBV29-1	few	TRBJ1-2	TGCAGCGTTGAGGGGTGGGGGGTTTATGGCTACACCTTC	CSVEGWGVYGYTF
TRBD2	TRBV7-2	few	TRBJ2-1	TGTGCCAGCAGCTTAATGTCTAGCGGGAGTTCCTACAATGAGCAGTTCTTC	CASSLMSSGSSYNEQFF
TRBD2	TRBV5-8	few	TRBJ2-5	TGTGCCAGCAGCTTAGGGACTAGCGGGAGCCAAGAGACCCAGTACTTC	CASSLGTSGSQETQYF
NA	TRBV3-1	NA	TRBJ1-2	TGTGCCAGCAGCCACCCAGTGGGACCTAACTATGGCTACACCTTC	CASSHPVGPNYGYTF
NA	TRBV6-1	NA	TRBJ2-2	TGTGCCAGCAGTAGCTTGAGGCTTAGGATCCCCGGGGAGCTGTTTTTT	CASSSLRLRIPGELFF
TRBD1	TRBV28	many	TRBJ1-6	TGTGCCAGCAGTTTAAGTGACAGGGGTAATTCACCCCTCCACTTT	CASSLSDRGNSPLHF
NA	TRBV6-1	few	TRBJ1-2	TGTGCCAGCAGGTACAGGGACACCTCTAACTATGGCTACACCTTC	CASRYRDTSNYGYTF
NA	TRBV7-3	NA	TRBJ2-3	TGTGCCAGCAGCTTAAACAGGCTCGCAGATACGCAGTATTTT	CASSLNRLADTQYF
TRBD1	TRBV11-2	many	TRBJ2-7	TGTGCCAGCAGCTTAGTGGACAGGGGCTACGAGCAGTACTTC	CASSLVDRGYEQYF
NA	TRBV29-1	many	TRBJ2-5	TGCAGCGTTGAAGAAACTAGACGAGAGACCCAGTACTTC	CSVEETRRETQYF
TRBD2	TRBV30	NA	TRBJ2-7	TGTGCCTGGAGCCCGGGAGGGCCACGAGAGCAGTACTTC	CAWSPGGPREQYF
NA	TRBV30	few	TRBJ2-7	TGTGCCTGGAGTTGGGCCCTACAGGGACTGACCTACGAGCAGTACTTC	CAWSWALQGLTYEQYF
NA	TRBV12-3/TRBV12-4	NA	TRBJ1-5	TGTGCCAGCAGTGTTAGAAGGGACCCTAGCAATCAGCCCCAGCATTTT	CASSVRRDPSNQPQHF
NA	TRBV27	many	TRBJ1-1	TGTGCCAGCAGTTTCAGCAGGGCTGCTGAAGCTTTCTTT	CASSFSRAAEAFF
NA	TRBV10-2	many	TRBJ2-7	TGCGCCAGCAGTTGGGGGGAGGCCACCTACGAGCAGTACTTC	CASSWGEATYEQYF
TRBD1	TRBV18	many	TRBJ2-3	TGTGCCAGCTCACCCACAGGGGCGACTATCACAGATACGCAGTATTTT	CASSPTGATITDTQYF